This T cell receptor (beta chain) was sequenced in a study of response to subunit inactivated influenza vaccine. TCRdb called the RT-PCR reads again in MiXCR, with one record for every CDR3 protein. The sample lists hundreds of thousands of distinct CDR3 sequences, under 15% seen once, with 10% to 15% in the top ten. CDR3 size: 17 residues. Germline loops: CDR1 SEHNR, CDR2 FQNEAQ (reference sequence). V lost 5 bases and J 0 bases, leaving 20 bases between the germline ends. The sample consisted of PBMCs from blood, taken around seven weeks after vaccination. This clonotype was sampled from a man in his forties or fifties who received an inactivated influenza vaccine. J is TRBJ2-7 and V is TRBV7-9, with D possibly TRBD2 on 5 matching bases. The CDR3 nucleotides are TGTGCCAGCAGCCCATACAGACTAAGCGGTAGCTCCTACGAGCAGTACTTC. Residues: CASSPYRLSGSSYEQYF.